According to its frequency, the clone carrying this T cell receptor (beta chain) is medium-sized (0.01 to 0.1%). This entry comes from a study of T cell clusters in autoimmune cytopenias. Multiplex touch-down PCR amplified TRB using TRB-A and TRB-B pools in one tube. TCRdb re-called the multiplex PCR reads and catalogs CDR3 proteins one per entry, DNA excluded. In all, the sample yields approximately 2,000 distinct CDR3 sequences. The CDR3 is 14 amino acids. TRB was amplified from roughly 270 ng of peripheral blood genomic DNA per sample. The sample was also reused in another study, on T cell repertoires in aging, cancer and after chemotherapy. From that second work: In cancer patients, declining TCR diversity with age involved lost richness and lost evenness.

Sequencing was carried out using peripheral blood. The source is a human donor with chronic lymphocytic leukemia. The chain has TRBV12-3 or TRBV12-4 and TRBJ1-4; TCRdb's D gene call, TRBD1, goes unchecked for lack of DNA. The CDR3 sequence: CASSFRQSNEKLFF.